This T cell receptor beta chain was captured in a study of CD8+ T cells in alopecia areata. CD25+CD127- cells were obtained by sorting CD4+ cells, for roughly five patients. Following extraction, RNA underwent reverse transcription to cDNA, which served as the sequencing template. Method: immunoSEQ multiplex PCR; TCRdb's copy keeps in-frame clones and lacks some. The sample yields approximately 40,000 clones, more than 50% seen once. CDR3 size: 19 residues. Germline CDR1 reads SEHNR; CDR2 reads FQNEAQ (reference sequence). Trimming cost V 0 bases and J 2 bases, with 20 bases left between them. Sample: CD4+ Tregs sorted from blood. The genes are TRBV7-9 and TRBJ2-1; D possibly matches TRBD1 or TRBD2 (6 bases each). This clonotype was obtained from a human donor with alopecia areata. The CDR3 loop is CASSLALAPIKGAYNEQFF. CDR3 DNA: TGTGCCAGCAGCTTAGCCCTAGCGCCGATTAAGGGGGCCTACAATGAGCAGTTCTTC.